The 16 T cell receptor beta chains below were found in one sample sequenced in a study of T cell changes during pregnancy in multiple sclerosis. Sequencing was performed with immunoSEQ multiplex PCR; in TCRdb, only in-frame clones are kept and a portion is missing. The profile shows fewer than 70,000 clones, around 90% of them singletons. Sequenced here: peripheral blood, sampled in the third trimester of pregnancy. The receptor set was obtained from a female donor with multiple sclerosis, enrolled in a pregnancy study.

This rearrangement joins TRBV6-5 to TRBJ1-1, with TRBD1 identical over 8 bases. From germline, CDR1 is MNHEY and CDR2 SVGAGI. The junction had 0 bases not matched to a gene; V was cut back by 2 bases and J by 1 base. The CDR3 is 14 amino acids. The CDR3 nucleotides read TGTGCCAGCAGTTACGGGACAGGGAACACTGAAGCTTTCTTT. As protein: CASSYGTGNTEAFF.

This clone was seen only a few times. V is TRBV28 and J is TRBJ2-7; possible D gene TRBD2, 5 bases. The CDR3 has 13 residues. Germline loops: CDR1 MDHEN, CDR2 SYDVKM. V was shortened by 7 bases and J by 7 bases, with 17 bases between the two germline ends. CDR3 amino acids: CASTPRGSGEQYF. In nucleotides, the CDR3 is TGTGCCAGCACCCCCCGAGGGTCTGGGGAGCAGTACTTC.

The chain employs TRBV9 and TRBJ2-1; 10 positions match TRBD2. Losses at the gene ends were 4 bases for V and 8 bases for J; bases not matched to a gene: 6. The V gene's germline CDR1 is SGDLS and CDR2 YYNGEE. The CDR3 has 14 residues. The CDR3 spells CASSISAGGHEQFF. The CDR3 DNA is TGTGCCAGCAGCATTTCAGCGGGGGGGCATGAGCAGTTCTTC.

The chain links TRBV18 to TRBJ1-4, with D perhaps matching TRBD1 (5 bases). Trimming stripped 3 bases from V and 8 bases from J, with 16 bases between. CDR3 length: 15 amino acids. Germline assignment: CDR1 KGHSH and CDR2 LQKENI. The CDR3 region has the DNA TGTGCCAGCTCACCCACGCGGGGGGGAAAGGAAAAACTGTTTTTT. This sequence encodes CASSPTRGGKEKLFF.

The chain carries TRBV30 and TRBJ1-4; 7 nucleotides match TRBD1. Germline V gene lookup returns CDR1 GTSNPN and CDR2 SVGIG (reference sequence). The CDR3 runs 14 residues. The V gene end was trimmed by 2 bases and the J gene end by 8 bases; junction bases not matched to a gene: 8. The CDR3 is CAWSKPAGGEKLFF. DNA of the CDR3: TGTGCCTGGAGTAAACCTGCAGGGGGGGAAAAACTGTTTTTT.

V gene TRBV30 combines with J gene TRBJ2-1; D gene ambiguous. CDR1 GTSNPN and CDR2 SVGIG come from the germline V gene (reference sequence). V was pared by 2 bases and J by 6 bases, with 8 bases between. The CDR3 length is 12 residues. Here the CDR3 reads CAWSLSFNEQFF. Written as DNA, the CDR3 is TGTGCCTGGAGTTTGAGTTTCAATGAGCAGTTCTTC.

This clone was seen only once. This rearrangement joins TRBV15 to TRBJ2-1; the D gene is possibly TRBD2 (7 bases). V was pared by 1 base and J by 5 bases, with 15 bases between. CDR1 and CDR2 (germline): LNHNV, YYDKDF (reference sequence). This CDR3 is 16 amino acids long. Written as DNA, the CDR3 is TGTGCCACCAGCAGAGGACCGGGGGGCCCCAACAATGAGCAGTTCTTC. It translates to CATSRGPGGPNNEQFF. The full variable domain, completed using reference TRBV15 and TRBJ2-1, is DAMVIQNPRYQVTQFGKPVTLSCSQTLNHNVMYWYQQKSSQAPKLLFHYYDKDFNNEADTPDNFQSRRPNTSFCFLDIRSPGLGDTAMYLCATSRGPGGPNNEQFFGPGTRLTVL.

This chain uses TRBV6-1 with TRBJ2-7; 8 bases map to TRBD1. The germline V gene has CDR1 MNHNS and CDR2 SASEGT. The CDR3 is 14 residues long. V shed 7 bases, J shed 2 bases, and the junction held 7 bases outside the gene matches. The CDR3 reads CASMMDRVAYEQYF. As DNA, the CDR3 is TGTGCCAGCATGATGGACAGGGTGGCCTACGAGCAGTACTTC.

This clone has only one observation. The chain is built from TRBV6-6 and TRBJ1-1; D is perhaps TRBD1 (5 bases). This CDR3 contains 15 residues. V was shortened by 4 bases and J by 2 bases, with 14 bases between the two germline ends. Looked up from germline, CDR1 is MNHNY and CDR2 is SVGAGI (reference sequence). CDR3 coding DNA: TGTGCCAGCAGTTCTCTAAAACAGGTAAACACTGAAGCTTTCTTT. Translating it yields CASSSLKQVNTEAFF.

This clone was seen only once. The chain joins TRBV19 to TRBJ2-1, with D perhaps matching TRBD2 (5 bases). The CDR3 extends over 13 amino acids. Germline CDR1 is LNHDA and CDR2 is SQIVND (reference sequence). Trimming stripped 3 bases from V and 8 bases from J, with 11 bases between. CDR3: CASSMAWGDEQFF. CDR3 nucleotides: TGTGCCAGTAGTATGGCCTGGGGAGATGAGCAGTTCTTC.

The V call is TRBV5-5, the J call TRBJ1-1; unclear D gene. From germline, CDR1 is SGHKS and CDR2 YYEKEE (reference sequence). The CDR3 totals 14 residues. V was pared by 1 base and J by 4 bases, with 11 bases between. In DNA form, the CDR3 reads TGTGCCAGCAGCTTGTCGGAGAGAGTCACTGAAGCTTTCTTT. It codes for CASSLSERVTEAFF.

The CDR3 DNA follows: TGTGCCAGCAGTTACGGTCTAGAGGCGTACGAGCAGTACTTC. Encoded protein: CASSYGLEAYEQYF. The J gene is TRBJ2-7, the V gene TRBV6-5; D uncertain. Germline lookup yields CDR1 MNHEY and CDR2 SVGAGI. The CDR3 runs 14 residues. Trimming took off 2 bases at V and 4 bases at J, with 12 bases between the two ends.

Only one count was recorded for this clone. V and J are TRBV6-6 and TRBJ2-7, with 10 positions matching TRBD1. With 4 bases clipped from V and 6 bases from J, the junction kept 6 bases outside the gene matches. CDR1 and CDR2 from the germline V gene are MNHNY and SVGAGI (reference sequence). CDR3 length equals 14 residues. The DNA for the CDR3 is TGTGCCAGCAGTTGGGGACAGGGGCAGGGCGAGCAGTACTTC. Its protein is CASSWGQGQGEQYF.

The CDR3 sequence is CASSTDSWSTEAFF. Written as DNA, the CDR3 is TGCGCCAGCAGCACGGACAGTTGGAGCACTGAAGCTTTCTTT. The rearrangement joins TRBV5-1 to TRBJ1-1, with a possible D match to TRBD1 (6 bases). The ends were cut back, 4 bases at V and 4 bases at J, with 14 bases in the middle. Germline CDR1 is SGHRS and CDR2 is YFSETQ. The CDR3 consists of 14 residues.

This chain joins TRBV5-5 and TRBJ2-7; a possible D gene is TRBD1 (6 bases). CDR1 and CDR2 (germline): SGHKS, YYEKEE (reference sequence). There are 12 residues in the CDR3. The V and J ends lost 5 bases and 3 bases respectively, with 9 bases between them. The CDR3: CASRQQGYEQYF. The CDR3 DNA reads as TGTGCCAGCAGACAACAGGGCTACGAGCAGTACTTC. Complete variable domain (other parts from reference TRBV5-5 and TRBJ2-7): DAGVTQSPTHLIKTRGQQVTLRCSPISGHKSVSWYQQVLGQGPQFIFQYYEKEERGRGNFPDRFSARQFPNYSSELNVNALLLGDSALYLCASRQQGYEQYFGPGTRLTVT.

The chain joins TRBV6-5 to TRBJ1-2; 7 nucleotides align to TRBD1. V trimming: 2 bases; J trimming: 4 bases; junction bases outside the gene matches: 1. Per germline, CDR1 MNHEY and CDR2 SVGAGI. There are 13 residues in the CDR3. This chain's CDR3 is CASSYPGGYGYTF. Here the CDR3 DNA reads TGTGCCAGCAGTTACCCAGGGGGCTATGGCTACACCTTC.